The clone carrying this TCR beta chain was detected once. The data stem from a study of graft-versus-host responses after intestinal transplantation. Study in general: Each of the recipients got a multivisceral, liver-intestinal, or isolated intestinal transplant.

J lost 5 bases, V lost 8 bases, and 8 bases had no gene match. Germline CDR1 is MNHNS and CDR2 is SASEGT. The CDR3 covers 15 residues. Only in-frame clones appear in the TCRdb table, and some are missing; sequencing was by immunoSEQ multiplex PCR. The sample contains fewer than 70,000 clones, roughly 92% of which appear only once. The sample was bone marrow, taken almost 750 days after intestinal transplantation. This sequence was found in a human patient who received an intestinal transplant, so some T cells may come from the graft donor. The chain combines TRBV6-1 with TRBJ2-1, with 11 bases aligning to TRBD2. CDR3 amino acids: CASLEVAGGDNEQFF. The CDR3 nucleotides are TGTGCCAGCCTCGAGGTAGCGGGAGGGGACAATGAGCAGTTCTTC.